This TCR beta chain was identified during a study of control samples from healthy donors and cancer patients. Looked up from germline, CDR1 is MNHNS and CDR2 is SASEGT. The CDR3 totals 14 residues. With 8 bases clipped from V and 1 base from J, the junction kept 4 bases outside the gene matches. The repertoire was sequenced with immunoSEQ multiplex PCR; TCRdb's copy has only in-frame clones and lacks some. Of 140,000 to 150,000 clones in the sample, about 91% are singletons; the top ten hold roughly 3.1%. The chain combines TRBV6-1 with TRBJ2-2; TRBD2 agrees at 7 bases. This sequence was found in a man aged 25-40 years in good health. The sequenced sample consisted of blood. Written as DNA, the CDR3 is TGTGCCAGCGGACGCGGGGGGAACACCGGGGAGCTGTTTTTT. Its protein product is CASGRGGNTGELFF.